These 24 T cell receptor beta chains share one sample of origin, sequenced in a study of patients and donors after allogeneic stem cell transplantation. TCRdb called the RT-PCR reads again in MiXCR, with one record for every CDR3 protein. The data contain 9,000 to 10,000 distinct CDR3 sequences, 5.9% of them singletons. Sequenced material: blood, either unsorted or a sorted T cell fraction (not recorded which). These receptors originate from a human donor who was either an allogeneic HSCT recipient or a stem cell or donor lymphocyte infusion donor (not recorded which). It is not recorded whose cells these are; they may come from a transplant donor.

This clonotype was found a few times. The chain employs TRBV12-3 or TRBV12-4 and TRBJ1-2, with 7 bases identical to TRBD1. J gave up 5 bases and V 4 bases, and 10 bases lay outside the gene matches. This CDR3 is built from 15 residues. Here the CDR3 DNA reads TGTGCCAGCAGTTCCCCTCAACAGGGGCTGTATGGCTACACCTTC. Its protein is CASSSPQQGLYGYTF.

This clonotype was seen ten or more times. The rearrangement uses TRBV29-1 and TRBJ1-5; 7 nucleotides agree with TRBD1. J lost 9 bases, V lost 6 bases, and 8 bases had no gene match. This CDR3 has 12 residues. Germline V gives CDR1 SQVTM, CDR2 ANQGSEA. CDR3: CSVRTGEAPQHF. In DNA form, the CDR3 reads TGCAGCGTGAGGACAGGCGAAGCGCCCCAGCATTTT.

In this sample, this clonotype turned up many times. Here the CDR3 DNA reads TGTGCCAGCAGTTTATTCTGGAATTCGAACACTGAAGCTTTCTTT. It is translated as CASSLFWNSNTEAFF. The chain couples TRBV27 to TRBJ1-1; no definite D call. The CDR3 length is 15 residues. Germline V gene data show CDR1 as MNHEY and CDR2 as SMNVEV (reference sequence). V lost 1 base, J lost 1 base, and 10 bases lay in between.

This clonotype was observed at least ten times. The genes are TRBV5-1 and TRBJ2-3, with TRBD2 matching 15 bases. CDR1 and CDR2 from the germline V gene are SGHRS and YFSETQ. The CDR3 length is 17 residues. V was clipped by 3 bases and J by 6 bases; unmatched bases: 8. CDR3 in amino acids: CASSSPGLAGGADTQYF. CDR3 nucleotides: TGCGCCAGCAGCTCACCGGGACTAGCGGGAGGCGCCGATACGCAGTATTTT.

This clonotype was seen only a few times. The chain links TRBV29-1 to TRBJ2-5, with D possibly TRBD1 on 5 matching bases. Germline-derived CDR1 and CDR2 are SQVTM and ANQGSEA. Trimming removed 7 bases at V and 9 bases at J, with 15 bases between. The CDR3 loop spans 11 amino acids. The CDR3 here is CSASRGPAQYF. The CDR3 nucleotides are TGCAGCGCCTCAAGGGGCCCGGCCCAGTACTTC. The full variable domain, its missing parts supplied by reference TRBV29-1 and TRBJ2-5, is SAVISQKPSRDICQRGTSLTIQCQVDSQVTMMFWYRQQPGQSLTLIATANQGSEATYESGFVIDKFPISRPNLTFSTLTVSNMSPEDSSIYLCSASRGPAQYFGPGTRLLVL.

This clonotype is deemed medium-sized. This chain links TRBV4-3 with TRBJ1-3; 7 bases map to TRBD1. Germline V gene data show CDR1 as LGHNA and CDR2 as YSLEER. With 0 bases clipped from V and 0 bases from J, the junction kept 8 bases outside the gene matches. The CDR3 has 18 amino acids. This CDR3 reads CASSQDQTGSNSGNTIYF. In DNA, the CDR3 is TGCGCCAGCAGCCAAGATCAGACAGGGTCAAACTCTGGAAACACCATATATTTT.

There are many counts of this clonotype. The chain couples TRBV10-1 to TRBJ2-5; D perhaps matches TRBD2 (6 bases). The CDR3 totals 13 residues. V was cut by 8 bases and J by 5 bases, with 15 bases left in between. Germline CDR1 reads WNHNN; CDR2 reads SYGVQD (reference sequence). Here the CDR3 DNA reads TGCGCCAGCGCCGACGGGGGAGTCGAGACCCAGTACTTC. This encodes CASADGGVETQYF.

This clonotype was seen repeatedly, ten times or more. The chain has TRBV28 and TRBJ2-5; D gene ambiguous. Germline loops: CDR1 MDHEN, CDR2 SYDVKM. There are 11 residues in the CDR3. V was trimmed by 5 bases and J by 5 bases, leaving 6 bases between them. This CDR3 reads CASSIRETQYF. In DNA form, the CDR3 reads TGTGCCAGCAGTATCCGTGAGACCCAGTACTTC.

This clonotype was seen ten or more times. The chain couples TRBV3-1 to TRBJ2-1; possible D gene TRBD1, 5 bases. The CDR3 has 15 amino acids. The germline gives CDR1 LGHDT, CDR2 YNNKEL (reference sequence). V was cut by 0 bases and J by 6 bases, with 12 bases left in between. The CDR3 DNA reads as TGTGCCAGCAGCCAAGATTGGCTCAGGGCCAATGAGCAGTTCTTC. The encoded protein is CASSQDWLRANEQFF.

This clonotype was seen repeatedly, ten times or more. This chain's CDR3 is CSAREAVVVNEQFF. The DNA of the CDR3 is TGCAGTGCTAGAGAGGCAGTCGTGGTTAATGAGCAGTTCTTC. V gene TRBV20-1 combines with J gene TRBJ2-1; no definite D call. The CDR3 extends over 14 amino acids. Germline-derived CDR1 and CDR2 are DFQATT and SNEGSKA (reference sequence). Trimming removed 0 bases at V and 7 bases at J, with 13 bases between.

This clonotype was detected ten times or more. The chain combines TRBV4-2 with TRBJ2-5; 11 bases match TRBD2. The V segment lost 5 bases and the J segment 0 bases; nucleotides outside the gene matches: 5. This CDR3 is built from 16 residues. Germline assignment: CDR1 LGHNA and CDR2 YNFKEQ. CDR3 residues: CASSSLGLADQETQYF. The CDR3 DNA is TGTGCCAGCAGCTCTCTGGGACTAGCGGACCAAGAGACCCAGTACTTC.

This clonotype showed up many times. The chain uses TRBV3-1 and TRBJ1-2, with 7 positions matching TRBD1. V gave up 1 base and J gave up 5 bases; unmatched junction bases: 4. This CDR3 is built from 14 residues. Germline assignment: CDR1 LGHDT and CDR2 YNNKEL (reference sequence). CDR3 in DNA: TGTGCCAGCAGCCAAGGAACAGGGGAGTATGGCTACACCTTC. It specifies CASSQGTGEYGYTF.

V and J are TRBV20-1 and TRBJ2-7; no firm D call. The CDR3 totals 13 residues. Germline V lookup: CDR1 DFQATT, CDR2 SNEGSKA (reference sequence). V lost 4 bases, J lost 0 bases, and 10 bases lay in between. Here the CDR3 DNA reads TGCAGTGCTACCTCGTTTCTCTCCTACGAGCAGTACTTC. This gives the protein CSATSFLSYEQYF.

This clonotype was counted ten times or more. CDR3 amino acids: CASSYLALSSYNEQFF. CDR3 nucleotide sequence: TGTGCCAGCAGCTATCTAGCGCTGAGCTCCTACAATGAGCAGTTCTTC. The V gene is TRBV5-6, the J gene TRBJ2-1, with D possibly matching TRBD2 (6 bases). Germline CDR1 is SGHDT and CDR2 is YYEEEE. The CDR3 is made up of 16 amino acids. The V gene lost 3 bases and the J gene lost 0 bases, with 13 bases spanning the gap.

This clonotype is medium-sized within its sample. The CDR3 sequence is CASSLRGTGGYTF. The CDR3 DNA follows: TGTGCCAGCAGTTTAAGGGGGACGGGAGGCTACACCTTC. The chain is built from TRBV27 and TRBJ1-2, with D maybe TRBD1 (6 bases). The ends were cut back, 2 bases at V and 8 bases at J, with 12 bases in the middle. Germline-derived CDR1 and CDR2 are MNHEY and SMNVEV (reference sequence). The CDR3 has 13 amino acids.

This clonotype was seen more than once but under ten times. The J gene is TRBJ2-7, the V gene TRBV4-2; D perhaps matches TRBD1 (7 bases). V lost 0 bases and J lost 6, with 15 bases in between. The CDR3 runs to 15 residues. CDR1 is LGHNA and CDR2 is YNFKEQ in the germline V gene. CDR3 DNA: TGTGCCAGCAGCCAAGATGTTGCGGGGACAGTCGAGCAGTACTTC. Its protein is CASSQDVAGTVEQYF.

This clonotype was seen repeatedly, ten times or more. The chain combines TRBV7-2 with TRBJ2-3; D is ambiguous. Germline V CDR1 and CDR2: SGHTA, FQGNSA. Trimming left V 3 bases short and J 4 bases short, with 8 bases between. The CDR3 is 13 amino acids. The CDR3 region is CASSLGTPDTQYF. The DNA of the CDR3 is TGTGCCAGCAGCTTGGGTACTCCAGATACGCAGTATTTT.

As regards this clonotype: This sequence may be a read error, since a much larger clone differs from it by one base. V gene TRBV2 combines with J gene TRBJ2-5; TRBD2 might be the D (6 bases). The CDR3 contains 15 residues. Trimming took 8 bases from V and 4 from J, leaving 20 bases between them. CDR1 is SNHLY, CDR2 FYNNEI, per germline. DNA of the CDR3: TGTGCCAGCGGAGGGGAAGCCACACGGGGAGAGACCCAGTACTTC. Protein product: CASGGEATRGETQYF. Full variable domain (rest looked up from reference TRBV2 and TRBJ2-5): EPEVTQTPSHQVTQMGQEVILRCVPISNHLYFYWYRQILGQKVEFLVSFYNNEISEKSEIFDDQFSVERPDGSNFTLKIRSTKLEDSAMYFCASGGEATRGETQYFGPGTRLLVL.

This chain joins TRBV6-6 and TRBJ2-7; 7 positions match TRBD1. There are 15 residues in the CDR3. The germline CDR1 and CDR2 sequences are MNHNY and SVGAGI (reference sequence). The V gene end was trimmed by 0 bases and the J gene end by 7 bases; junction bases not matched to a gene: 9. The CDR3 sequence: CASSYSIGQAGEQYF. The CDR3 bases are TGTGCCAGCAGTTACTCCATAGGACAGGCCGGGGAGCAGTACTTC.

This clonotype occurred many times. The chain joins TRBV12-3 or TRBV12-4 to TRBJ1-5, with TRBD1 matching over 7 bases. This CDR3 spans 14 amino acids. With 7 bases clipped from V and 3 bases from J, the junction kept 6 bases outside the gene matches. The CDR3 nucleotides read TGTGCCAGCAACCCAGGGGGTTTCAATCAGCCCCAGCATTTT. Its translation: CASNPGGFNQPQHF.

This clonotype was observed at least ten times. The chain is built from TRBV3-1 and TRBJ2-7; 13 bases line up with TRBD2. The germline CDR1 and CDR2 sequences are LGHDT and YNNKEL (reference sequence). V lost 4 bases and J lost 3; bases outside the gene matches: 6. The CDR3 runs 16 residues. This CDR3 reads CASSPRGLAGNYEQYF. The CDR3 DNA is TGTGCCAGCAGCCCCAGGGGACTAGCGGGAAACTACGAGCAGTACTTC.

The chain recombines TRBV5-1 with TRBJ1-3; D is possibly TRBD1 (6 bases). The germline gives CDR1 SGHRS, CDR2 YFSETQ. This CDR3 has 17 residues. The ends were cut back, 5 bases at V and 0 bases at J, with 18 bases in the middle. CDR3 bases: TGCGCCAGCAGTCTTGTAGACCAGACAGGCTCTGGAAACACCATATATTTT. The encoded protein is CASSLVDQTGSGNTIYF.

V gene TRBV12-3 or TRBV12-4 combines with J gene TRBJ2-7; TRBD2 agrees at 10 bases. The CDR3 runs 14 residues. The junction had 5 bases not matched to a gene; V was cut back by 7 bases and J by 2 bases. This CDR3 is CASMERGGTYEQYF. CDR3 in DNA: TGTGCCAGCATGGAGCGGGGGGGAACCTACGAGCAGTACTTC.

This clonotype has only a few counts. V is TRBV5-1 and J is TRBJ2-7; D gene unclear. This CDR3 comprises 11 residues. V was trimmed by 2 bases and J by 7 bases, leaving 7 bases between them. Per the germline V gene, CDR1 is SGHRS and CDR2 is YFSETQ. The CDR3 nucleotides are TGCGCCAGCAGCTTCTTGGGGGAGCAGTACTTC. This translates into CASSFLGEQYF.